This TCR beta chain was profiled in a study of blood T cell repertoires in COVID-19. Across the whole study: The analysed material was cDNA or gDNA that came from T cells, B-cell-depleted T cells, or PBMCs.

The V gene end was trimmed by 6 bases and the J gene end by 4 bases; junction bases not matched to a gene: 9. The CDR3 has 15 amino acids. Germline assignment: CDR1 MNHEY and CDR2 SVGAGI. The repertoire was sequenced with immunoSEQ multiplex PCR; TCRdb's copy has only in-frame clones and lacks some. The data contain 150,000 or so clones, around 90% of them singletons. This chain uses TRBV6-5 with TRBJ1-1; 9 positions agree with TRBD1. The material sequenced was peripheral blood. This TCR derives from a man aged 18-30 years with acute or convalescent COVID-19. The CDR3 loop is CASRLQGAWGTEAFF. The CDR3 nucleotides read TGTGCCAGCAGGTTACAGGGGGCATGGGGCACTGAAGCTTTCTTT.